The rows below give T cell receptor beta chains drawn from one sample of a study of blood T cell repertoires in COVID-19. Clones were sequenced by immunoSEQ multiplex PCR, and TCRdb holds only the in-frame ones, with some missing. The sample lists over 35,000 clones; 90% were seen once. The specimen was peripheral blood. The receptors stem from an older man with active COVID-19. Each CDR3 is given with its conserved first and last residue. The D gene is left open where the match is weak. Only some rows state a clone size, as once, few, many or a class for expanded clones.

j_call: TRBJ2-2
v_call: TRBV6-5
d_call: .
clone_size: .
cdr3_aa: CASTQGYGELFF
cdr3_nt: TGTGCCAGCACCCAGGGATACGGGGAGCTGTTTTTT

j_call: TRBJ1-5
v_call: TRBV19
d_call: .
clone_size: once
cdr3_aa: CASSGLGGGNQPQHF
cdr3_nt: TGTGCCAGTAGTGGACTAGGGGGAGGCAATCAGCCCCAGCATTTT

j_call: TRBJ2-1
v_call: TRBV9
d_call: TRBD2
clone_size: .
cdr3_aa: CASSHTSGPGVEQFF
cdr3_nt: TGTGCCAGCAGCCACACTAGCGGACCTGGTGTTGAGCAGTTCTTC

j_call: TRBJ1-1
v_call: TRBV4-2
d_call: .
clone_size: once
cdr3_aa: CASSQQLNTEAFF
cdr3_nt: TGTGCCAGCAGCCAACAGTTGAACACTGAAGCTTTCTTT

j_call: TRBJ2-7
v_call: TRBV6-5
d_call: .
clone_size: .
cdr3_aa: CASSYLRGNYEQYF
cdr3_nt: TGTGCCAGCAGTTACCTTAGGGGAAACTACGAGCAGTACTTC

j_call: TRBJ1-2
v_call: TRBV5-6
d_call: .
clone_size: .
cdr3_aa: CASSSGPTPSGYTF
cdr3_nt: TGTGCCAGCAGCAGCGGACCGACGCCCTCTGGCTACACCTTC

j_call: TRBJ1-1
v_call: TRBV6-5
d_call: TRBD1
clone_size: few
cdr3_aa: CASTELGTVNTEAFF
cdr3_nt: TGTGCCAGCACCGAGCTTGGGACAGTGAACACTGAAGCTTTCTTT

j_call: TRBJ1-5
v_call: TRBV19
d_call: TRBD1
clone_size: .
cdr3_aa: CASSTSTGSNQPQHF
cdr3_nt: TGTGCCAGTAGTACCTCGACAGGGAGCAATCAGCCCCAGCATTTT

j_call: TRBJ2-7
v_call: TRBV24-1
d_call: .
clone_size: .
cdr3_aa: CATSVPGTYEQYF
cdr3_nt: .

j_call: TRBJ2-7
v_call: TRBV19
d_call: TRBD1
clone_size: .
cdr3_aa: CASRSGGAYEQYF
cdr3_nt: TGTGCCAGCAGGTCAGGGGGAGCCTACGAGCAGTACTTC

j_call: TRBJ2-7
v_call: TRBV29-1
d_call: .
clone_size: once
cdr3_aa: CSVALGPYEQYF
cdr3_nt: TGCAGCGTAGCGCTGGGTCCCTACGAGCAGTACTTC

j_call: TRBJ2-7
v_call: TRBV3-1/TRBV3-2
d_call: .
clone_size: .
cdr3_aa: CASSQASLGTYEQYF
cdr3_nt: TGTGCCAGCAGCCAAGCCTCCCTAGGGACATACGAGCAGTACTTC

j_call: TRBJ1-2
v_call: TRBV7-8
d_call: .
clone_size: .
cdr3_aa: CASSPGGVYGYTF
cdr3_nt: TGTGCCAGCAGCCCGGGGGGTGTCTATGGCTACACCTTC

j_call: TRBJ1-5
v_call: TRBV18
d_call: TRBD1
clone_size: .
cdr3_aa: CASSLTGQGALQPQHF
cdr3_nt: TGTGCCAGCTCACTCACCGGACAGGGGGCCCTTCAGCCCCAGCATTTT

j_call: TRBJ1-2
v_call: TRBV6-5
d_call: TRBD1
clone_size: .
cdr3_aa: CASRRTSGQGSGYTF
cdr3_nt: TGTGCCAGCAGACGTACCTCGGGACAGGGTTCTGGCTACACCTTC

j_call: TRBJ2-7
v_call: TRBV24-1
d_call: .
clone_size: once
cdr3_aa: CATSEADLGREQYF
cdr3_nt: TGTGCCACCAGTGAGGCAGACTTGGGTCGCGAGCAGTACTTC

j_call: TRBJ1-1
v_call: TRBV7-9
d_call: TRBD1
clone_size: .
cdr3_aa: CASSLWTGRRNTEAFF
cdr3_nt: TGTGCCAGCAGCTTATGGACAGGGCGGAGGAACACTGAAGCTTTCTTT

j_call: TRBJ1-5
v_call: TRBV24-1
d_call: .
clone_size: once
cdr3_aa: CATIAPYGGRYHSNQPQHF
cdr3_nt: TGTGCCACCATTGCCCCCTACGGGGGGAGGTACCATAGCAATCAGCCCCAGCATTTT

j_call: TRBJ1-5
v_call: TRBV6-6
d_call: .
clone_size: .
cdr3_aa: CASSYPDHNQPQHF
cdr3_nt: TGTGCCAGCAGTTACCCAGATCACAATCAGCCCCAGCATTTT

j_call: TRBJ2-1
v_call: TRBV11-2
d_call: TRBD2
clone_size: .
cdr3_aa: CASSSTSGGDQFF
cdr3_nt: TGTGCCAGCAGCTCGACTAGCGGGGGAGACCAGTTCTTC

j_call: TRBJ2-7
v_call: TRBV7-6
d_call: .
clone_size: .
cdr3_aa: CASSLGGYGDYEQYF
cdr3_nt: TGTGCCAGCAGCCTCGGGGGATATGGGGACTACGAGCAGTACTTC

j_call: TRBJ2-7
v_call: TRBV6-1
d_call: TRBD1
clone_size: .
cdr3_aa: CASSESGRGEQYF
cdr3_nt: TGTGCCAGCAGTGAAAGTGGCAGGGGGGAGCAGTACTTC

j_call: TRBJ2-1
v_call: TRBV4-1
d_call: .
clone_size: .
cdr3_aa: CASSGSGFNEQFF
cdr3_nt: TGCGCCAGCTCCGGGAGCGGGTTCAATGAGCAGTTCTTC

j_call: TRBJ2-4
v_call: TRBV11-2
d_call: TRBD2
clone_size: .
cdr3_aa: CASSRGLAGGPGNIQYF
cdr3_nt: TGTGCCAGCAGCCGCGGACTAGCGGGAGGGCCCGGGAACATTCAGTACTTC

j_call: TRBJ2-1
v_call: TRBV28
d_call: .
clone_size: .
cdr3_aa: CASRLALHEQFF
cdr3_nt: TGTGCCAGCAGGCTAGCACTGCATGAGCAGTTCTTC

j_call: TRBJ2-3
v_call: TRBV5-1
d_call: .
clone_size: once
cdr3_aa: CASSLAPAITDTQYF
cdr3_nt: TGCGCCAGCAGCTTGGCCCCTGCTATCACAGATACGCAGTATTTT